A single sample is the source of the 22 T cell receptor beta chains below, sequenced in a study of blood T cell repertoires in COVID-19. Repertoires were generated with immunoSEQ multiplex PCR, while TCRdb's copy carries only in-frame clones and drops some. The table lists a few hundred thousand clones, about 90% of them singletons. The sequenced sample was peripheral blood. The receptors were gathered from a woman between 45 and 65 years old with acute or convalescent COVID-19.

The CDR3 DNA is TGTGCCAGCAACTCTCCGTGGCGGGACACAGATACGCAGTATTTT. Translation gives CASNSPWRDTDTQYF. The V call is TRBV7-6, the J call TRBJ2-3; D may be TRBD2 (6 bases). The ends were cut back, 7 bases at V and 2 bases at J, with 16 bases in the middle. This CDR3 spans 15 amino acids. In germline, CDR1 is SGHVS, CDR2 FNYEAQ.

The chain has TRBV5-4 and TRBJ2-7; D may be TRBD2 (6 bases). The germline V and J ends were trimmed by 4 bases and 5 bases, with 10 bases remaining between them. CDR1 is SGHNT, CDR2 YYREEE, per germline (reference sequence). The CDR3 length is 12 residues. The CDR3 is CASSQPGDEQYF. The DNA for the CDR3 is TGTGCCAGCAGCCAGCCGGGGGACGAGCAGTACTTC.

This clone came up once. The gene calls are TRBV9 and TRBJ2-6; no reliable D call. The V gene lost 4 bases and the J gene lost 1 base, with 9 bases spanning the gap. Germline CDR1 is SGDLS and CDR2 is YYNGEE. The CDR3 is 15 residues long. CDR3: CASSQVGSGANVLTF. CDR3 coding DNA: TGTGCCAGCAGCCAAGTCGGGTCTGGGGCCAACGTCCTGACTTTC.

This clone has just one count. The DNA of the CDR3 is TGTGCCACCCAGAATACGGGGGGTTGGAACGAGCAGTACTTC. Translating gives CATQNTGGWNEQYF. The chain joins TRBV27 to TRBJ2-7, with TRBD2 matching over 7 bases. V dropped 10 bases and J dropped 5; count of bases not matched to a gene: 14. The germline CDR1 and CDR2 sequences are MNHEY and SMNVEV (reference sequence). CDR3 length: 14 amino acids.

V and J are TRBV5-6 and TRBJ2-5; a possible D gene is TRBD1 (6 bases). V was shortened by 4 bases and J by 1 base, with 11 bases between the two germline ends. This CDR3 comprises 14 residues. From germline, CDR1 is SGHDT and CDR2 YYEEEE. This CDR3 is CASSDGTLQETQYF. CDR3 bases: TGTGCCAGCAGCGATGGGACACTCCAAGAGACCCAGTACTTC.

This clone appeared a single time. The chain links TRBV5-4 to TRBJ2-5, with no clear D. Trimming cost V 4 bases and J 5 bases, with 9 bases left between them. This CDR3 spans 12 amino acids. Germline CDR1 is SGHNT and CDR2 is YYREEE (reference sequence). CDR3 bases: TGTGCCAGCAGCGTCACAATGGAGACCCAGTACTTC. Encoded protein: CASSVTMETQYF.

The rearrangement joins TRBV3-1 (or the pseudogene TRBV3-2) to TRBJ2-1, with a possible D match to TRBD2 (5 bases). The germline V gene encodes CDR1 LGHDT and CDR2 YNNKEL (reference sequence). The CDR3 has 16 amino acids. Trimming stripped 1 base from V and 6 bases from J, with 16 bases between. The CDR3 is CASSQVLWEMVNEQFF. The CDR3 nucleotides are TGTGCCAGCAGCCAAGTTTTGTGGGAGATGGTCAATGAGCAGTTCTTC.

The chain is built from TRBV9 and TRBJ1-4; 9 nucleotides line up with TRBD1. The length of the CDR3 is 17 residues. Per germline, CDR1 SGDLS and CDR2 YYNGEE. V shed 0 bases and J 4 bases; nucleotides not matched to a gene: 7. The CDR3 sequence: CASSVALGQGGNEKLFF. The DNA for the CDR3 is TGTGCCAGCAGCGTAGCTCTGGGACAGGGAGGTAATGAAAAACTGTTTTTT.

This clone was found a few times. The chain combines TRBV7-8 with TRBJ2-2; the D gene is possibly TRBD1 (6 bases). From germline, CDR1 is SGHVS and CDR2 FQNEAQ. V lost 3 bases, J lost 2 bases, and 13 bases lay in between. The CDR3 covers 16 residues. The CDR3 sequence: CASSFSGTPNTGELFF. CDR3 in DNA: TGTGCCAGCAGCTTTTCCGGGACACCAAACACCGGGGAGCTGTTTTTT.

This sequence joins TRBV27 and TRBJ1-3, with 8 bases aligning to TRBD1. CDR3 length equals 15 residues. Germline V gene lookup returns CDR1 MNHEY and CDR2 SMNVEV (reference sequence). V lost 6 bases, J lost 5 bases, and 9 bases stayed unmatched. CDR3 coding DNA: TGTGCCAGCAGCACCCGGACAGGGTTTCGAAACACCATATATTTT. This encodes CASSTRTGFRNTIYF.

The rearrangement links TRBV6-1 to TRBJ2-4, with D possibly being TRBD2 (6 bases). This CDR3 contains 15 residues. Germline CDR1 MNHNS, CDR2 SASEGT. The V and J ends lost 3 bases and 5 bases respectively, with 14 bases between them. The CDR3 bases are TGTGCCAGCAGTGAGACGGGAGAGCCTCAAAACATTCAGTACTTC. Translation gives CASSETGEPQNIQYF.

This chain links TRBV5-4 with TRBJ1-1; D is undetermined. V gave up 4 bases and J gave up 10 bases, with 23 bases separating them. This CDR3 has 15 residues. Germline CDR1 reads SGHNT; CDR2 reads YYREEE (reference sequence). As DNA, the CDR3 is TGTGCCAGCAGCCCCTATCTAGCGGGCTTTAGCGGAGCTTTCTTT. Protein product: CASSPYLAGFSGAFF.

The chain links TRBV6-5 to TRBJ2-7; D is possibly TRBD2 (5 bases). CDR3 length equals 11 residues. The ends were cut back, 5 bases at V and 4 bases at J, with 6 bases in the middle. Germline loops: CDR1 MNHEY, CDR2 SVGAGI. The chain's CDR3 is CASSTGYEQYF. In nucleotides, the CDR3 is TGTGCCAGCAGTACGGGATACGAGCAGTACTTC.

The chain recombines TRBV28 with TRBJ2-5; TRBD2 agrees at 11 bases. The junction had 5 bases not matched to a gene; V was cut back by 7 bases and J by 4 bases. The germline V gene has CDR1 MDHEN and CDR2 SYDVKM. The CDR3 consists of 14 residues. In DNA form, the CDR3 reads TGTGCCAGCAATACTAGCGGGAGAAGAGAGACCCAGTACTTC. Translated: CASNTSGRRETQYF.

CDR3 sequence (DNA): TGTGCCAGCAGTTACGGGACAGCCTACAATGAGCAGTTCTTC. Protein: CASSYGTAYNEQFF. J is TRBJ2-1 and V is TRBV27, with TRBD1 matching over 7 bases. The CDR3 runs to 14 residues. V lost 4 bases and J lost 2; bases outside the gene matches: 2. The germline CDR1 and CDR2 sequences are MNHEY and SMNVEV (reference sequence).

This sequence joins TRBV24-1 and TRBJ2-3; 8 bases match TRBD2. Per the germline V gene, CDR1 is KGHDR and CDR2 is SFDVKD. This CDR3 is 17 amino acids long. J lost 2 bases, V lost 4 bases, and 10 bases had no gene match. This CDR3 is CATSDPLRGGATDTQYF. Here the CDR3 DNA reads TGTGCCACCAGTGACCCCCTACGGGGGGGAGCCACAGATACGCAGTATTTT.

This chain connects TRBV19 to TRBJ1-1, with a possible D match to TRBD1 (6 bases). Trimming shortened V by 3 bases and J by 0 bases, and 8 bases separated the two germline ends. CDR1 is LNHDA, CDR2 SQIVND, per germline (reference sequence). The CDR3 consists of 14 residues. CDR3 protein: CASSIGGLNTEAFF. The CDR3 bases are TGTGCCAGTAGTATTGGGGGCTTGAACACTGAAGCTTTCTTT. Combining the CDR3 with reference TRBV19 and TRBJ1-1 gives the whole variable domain DGGITQSPKYLFRKEGQNVTLSCEQNLNHDAMYWYRQDPGQGLRLIYYSQIVNDFQKGDIAEGYSVSREKKESFPLTVTSAQKNPTAFYLCASSIGGLNTEAFFGQGTRLTVV.

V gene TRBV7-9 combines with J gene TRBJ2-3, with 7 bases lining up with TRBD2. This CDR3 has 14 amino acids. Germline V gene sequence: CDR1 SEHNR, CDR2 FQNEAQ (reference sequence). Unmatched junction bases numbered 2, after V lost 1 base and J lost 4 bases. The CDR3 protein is CASSLGGSPDTQYF. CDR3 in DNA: TGTGCCAGCAGCTTAGGCGGGAGCCCAGATACGCAGTATTTT.

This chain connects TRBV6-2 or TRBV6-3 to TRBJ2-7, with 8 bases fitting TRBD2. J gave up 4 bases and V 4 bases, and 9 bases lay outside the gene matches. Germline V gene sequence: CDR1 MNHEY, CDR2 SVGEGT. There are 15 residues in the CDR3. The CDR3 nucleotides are TGTGCCAGCAGTTCGGGAGGGGCAGGTGAATACGAGCAGTACTTC. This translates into CASSSGGAGEYEQYF.

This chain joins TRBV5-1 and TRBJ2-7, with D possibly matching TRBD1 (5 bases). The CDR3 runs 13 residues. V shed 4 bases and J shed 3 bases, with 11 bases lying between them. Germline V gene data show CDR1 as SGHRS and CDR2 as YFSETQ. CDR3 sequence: CASSKPQVYEQYF. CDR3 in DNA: TGCGCCAGCAGCAAACCACAGGTCTACGAGCAGTACTTC.

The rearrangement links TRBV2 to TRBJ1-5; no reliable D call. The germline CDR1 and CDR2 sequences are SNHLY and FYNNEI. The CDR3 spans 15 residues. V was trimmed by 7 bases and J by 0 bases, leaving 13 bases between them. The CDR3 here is CASKRRTDSNQPQHF. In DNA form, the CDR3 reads TGTGCCAGCAAGCGCAGAACGGATAGCAATCAGCCCCAGCATTTT.

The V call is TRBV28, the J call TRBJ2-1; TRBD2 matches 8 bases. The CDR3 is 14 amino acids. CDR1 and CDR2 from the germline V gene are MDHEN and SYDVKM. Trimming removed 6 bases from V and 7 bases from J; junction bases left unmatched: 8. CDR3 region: CASRAGGRKNEQFF. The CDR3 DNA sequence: TGTGCCAGCAGAGCCGGCGGGAGGAAAAATGAGCAGTTCTTC.